This T cell receptor (beta chain) was sequenced for a study of immune cell composition in non-small cell lung cancer (dated by TCRdb to the late 2010s). Notes on the research overall: Histologic subtype was assigned using H&E plus p63, CK5, Napsin A and TTF-1 immunohistochemistry, mainly lung adenocarcinoma or squamous cell carcinoma. Several tumour specimens with TCR-beta data were rare histological subtypes and were excluded from the subtype comparisons. In supplementary cohort #1, which comprised roughly 11 lung adenocarcinoma cases, paired tumour/lung TCR-beta sequencing was performed and TIL populations were generated so that tumour reactivity could be assessed. TCR-beta sequencing (Adaptive Biotechnologies) was performed on roughly 34 paired NSCLC tumour and non-adjacent lung specimens plus 26 tumour-only specimens.

Points the paper makes about the study in general: In 10 adenocarcinoma cases, maximal tumour-associated clone frequency correlated strongly with TIL tumour reactivity, whereas overall clonality did not. No significant correlation was found between smoking pack-years and tumour TCR-beta clonality. The reactivity cohort was only 10 cases, and tumour-reactive clones were not shown to share sequences with the dominant in vivo tumour-associated clones. Nearly half of NSCLC cases had tumour-associated clones >0.5%, found in 33% of adenocarcinomas compared with under 80% of squamous carcinomas.

A two-step multiplex PCR was used to amplify TCR-beta CDR3 regions from genomic DNA, and Illumina-compatible adaptors were added in the second step. As a commercial immunoSEQ service, TCR-beta immunosequencing was carried out on an Illumina platform. On the study's bioinformatics: Repertoires were described by productive clonality and by Top 10 Clones, which is the percentage of T-cell templates coming from the ten most frequent sequences. Values of productive clonality ranged from 0 to 1, with a monoclonal population indicated by a value of 1. Tumour-associated clones, identified using log10 scatter plots, were defined as sequences that made up at least 0.1% of tumour T-cell templates and were not found in the matched non-adjacent lung. Student's t-tests were used for two-group comparisons, ANOVA was used for stages, and linear regression was used for relationships, with analyses conducted in GraphPad Prism7 and R. TCRdb's version of the immuneACCESS table is confined to in-frame rearrangements and falls short of the full clone set. An unresolved V gene accounts for under half of the shortfall where checked; the remainder is of unknown origin. D and trimming come from the DNA, and the V and J calls and clone size come from that table. In this sample the table shows 8,500 to 9,500 clones, roughly 77% of which occur a single time. 13% of the sample goes to the ten largest clones.

V lost 2 bases and J lost 5 bases; the stretch between them is 11 bases long. CDR1 and CDR2 (SGHRS, YFSETQ) derive from the germline V gene. CDR3 length: 14 amino acids, cysteine to phenylalanine. Here the CDR3 DNA is all that survives: 42 bases in frame from base 1. Normal lung samples were non-adjacent lung tissue taken as far from the tumour as possible, at least 3 cm away, from the same patient. Frozen aliquots of unsorted single-cell suspensions were used for genomic DNA extraction with the QIAamp DNA kit. Tissues were received within 2 hours of resection and processed immediately into single-cell suspensions. Tissue was broken up mechanically, digested enzymatically with DNase I, collagenase I and hyaluronidase for roughly 30 minutes at 37 degrees C, and then filtered and RBC-lysed. The sample holds one count of this clone. There is no known antigen for this receptor. Nothing much larger sits one base from this clone, and base qualities are not available.

The chain links TRBV5-1 with TRBJ2-1, and perhaps TRBD1 as D gene, on 6 matching bases. Sequenced sample: non-adjacent lung tissue. This clonotype was sampled from a human donor with non-small cell lung cancer. The nucleotide sequence is given as TGCGCCAGCAGCTTAAGGACAGCCAACAATGAGCAGTTCTTC. It encodes CASSLRTANNEQFF.